This T cell receptor (beta chain) derives from a study of T cell responses to AZD1222 COVID-19 vaccine. This CDR3 is built from 20 residues. Sequenced by immunoSEQ multiplex PCR; TCRdb stores in-frame clones only, minus some. Here the sample spans just under 95,000 clones, around 90% being singletons. Sequencing used peripheral blood, obtained on day 0 of AZD1222 vaccination. V is TRBV21-1 and J is TRBJ1-5; no DNA check was done on the table's D call, TRBD1. TRBV21-1 is designated a pseudogene. The clonotype was recovered from an adult in good health. This CDR3 is CASLTSSFRDGRGLNQPQHF. Here the CDR3 DNA reads TGTGCCAGCCTGACTTCGAGCTTCAGAGATGGCAGGGGATTAAATCAGCCCCAGCATTTT.